This TCR beta chain was sequenced for a study of T cells in localized non-small cell lung cancer. General study points: In uninvolved adjacent lung, T cell clonality reached its highest value, exceeding tumor. Heterogeneity within the tumor remains possible, as just one region underwent sequencing. Adjacent lung had a median approximately 57 of the 100 largest tumor clones.

Some clones are missing from TCRdb's copy, which holds only in-frame ones; the method was immunoSEQ multiplex PCR. In the table there are about 83,000 clones, approximately 80% of which are singletons. As for this clone: Its antigen is not known.

V was pared by 4 bases and J by 7 bases, with 11 bases between. The V gene's germline CDR1 is SGHTA and CDR2 FQGTGA. CDR3 length: 13 amino acids. The specimen was peripheral blood, collected before any cancer treatment. This TCR came from a female donor older than 55 with stage I lung adenocarcinoma. The chain has TRBV7-3 and TRBJ2-1; the D gene is possibly TRBD2 (5 bases). In DNA form, the CDR3 reads TGTGCCAGCAGCTCGGACTTGCCAAATGAGCAGTTCTTC. It encodes CASSSDLPNEQFF.